Below are 7 T cell receptor beta chains sequenced from a single sample in a study of identical twins. TCRdb re-called the 5' RACE reads through MiXCR, storing one row per CDR3 protein. In the table there are around 530,000 distinct CDR3 sequences, roughly 15% of which are singletons. The same sample was also used in a study of yellow fever vaccine responses in identical twins.

The sample taken for sequencing was CD4+ T cells sorted from blood. These receptors originate from a woman between 18 and 29 years old in good health.

The chain carries TRBV20-1 and TRBJ2-3; maybe TRBD2 (7 bases). Germline lookup yields CDR1 DFQATT and CDR2 SNEGSKA (reference sequence). The CDR3 has 13 amino acids. Trimming took 8 bases from V and 0 from J, leaving 12 bases between them. CDR3 coding DNA: TGCAGTCCGAGGGGGGGCAGCACAGATACGCAGTATTTT. This translates into CSPRGGSTDTQYF.

This clonotype was seen more than once but under ten times. This chain uses TRBV6-1 with TRBJ1-5; D gene unclear. The CDR3 length is 13 residues. Germline lookup yields CDR1 MNHNS and CDR2 SASEGT. V shed 2 bases and J shed 0 bases, with 2 bases lying between them. DNA for the CDR3: TGTGCCAGCAGTGAAACTAGCAATCAGCCCCAGCATTTT. It codes for CASSETSNQPQHF.

This chain connects TRBV2 to TRBJ1-5; a possible D gene is TRBD1 (6 bases). The CDR3 has 14 amino acids. Trimming took 7 bases from V and 4 from J, leaving 14 bases between them. Looked up from germline, CDR1 is SNHLY and CDR2 is FYNNEI. DNA of the CDR3: TGTGCCAGCACCGCTCAGGGGAGTAATCAGCCCCAGCATTTT. Translated: CASTAQGSNQPQHF.

The chain recombines TRBV10-3 with TRBJ1-1; D uncertain. The germline V gene has CDR1 ENHRY and CDR2 SYGVKD. Trimming shortened V by 8 bases and J by 2 bases, and 9 bases separated the two germline ends. The CDR3 is 12 residues long. Here the CDR3 DNA reads TGTGCCATCGGTTACAGTAACACTGAAGCTTTCTTT. This encodes CAIGYSNTEAFF.

V usage is TRBV10-3 and J usage is TRBJ2-3; 10 bases are a match to TRBD2. Germline V gene lookup returns CDR1 ENHRY and CDR2 SYGVKD. CDR3 length: 14 amino acids. V lost 3 bases to trimming and J lost 3 bases; unmatched junction nucleotides: 0. DNA for the CDR3: TGTGCCATCAGTGAACTAGCGGGGACAGATACGCAGTATTTT. Its translation: CAISELAGTDTQYF.

This clonotype was seen repeatedly, ten times or more. The chain employs TRBV7-2 and TRBJ2-2; D might be TRBD1 (6 bases). The CDR3 has 14 residues. The germline V gene encodes CDR1 SGHTA and CDR2 FQGNSA. The V end was cut by 1 base, the J end by 4 bases, with 7 bases between. The CDR3 DNA sequence: TGTGCCAGCAGCTTAGTAGGGGGCACCGGGGAGCTGTTTTTT. Translated, it gives CASSLVGGTGELFF. The full variable domain, its missing parts supplied by reference TRBV7-2 and TRBJ2-2, is GAGVSQSPSNKVTEKGKDVELRCDPISGHTALYWYRQSLGQGLEFLIYFQGNSAPDKSGLPSDRFSAERTGGSVSTLTIQRTQQEDSAVYLCASSLVGGTGELFFGEGSRLTVL.

The chain is built from TRBV6-5 and TRBJ1-2; D is unclear. This CDR3 has 15 amino acids. Trimming removed 2 bases from V and 0 bases from J, with 10 bases in between. The germline gives CDR1 MNHEY, CDR2 SVGAGI. CDR3 in amino acids: CASSYNFAANYGYTF. The CDR3 region has the DNA TGTGCCAGCAGTTACAATTTTGCAGCTAACTATGGCTACACCTTC.